This TCR beta chain was retrieved from a study of blood T cell repertoires in COVID-19. In the study overall: From the United States, Italy and Spain came samples of acute and convalescent COVID-19. T cells, B-cell-depleted T cells, or PBMCs supplied cDNA or gDNA.

The CDR3 extends over 15 amino acids. V shed 0 bases and J 7 bases; nucleotides not matched to a gene: 6. Germline values: CDR1 SGHAT, CDR2 FQNNGV. In the authors' methods: Amplification of reference gene primers provided the estimated nucleated cell counts. Profiling relied on immunoSEQ multiplex PCR, and the TCRdb table lists in-frame clones only, not all of them. D and trimming were read from the DNA, whereas the V and J calls and clone size are those reported in that table. The sample gives about 200,000 clones, about four fifths of which show up once; around 2.3% is in the top ten. This clone was picked up one time.

The material sequenced was peripheral blood. This chain uses TRBV11-2 with TRBJ1-2; 9 bases are shared with TRBD1. This TCR derives from a middle-aged woman with active or convalescent COVID-19. CDR3 DNA: TGTGCCAGCAGCTTAGATCGGGACAGGGCCGGTGGCTACACCTTC. It specifies CASSLDRDRAGGYTF. Drawing the rest from reference TRBV11-2 and TRBJ1-2, the complete variable domain is EAGVAQSPRYKIIEKRQSVAFWCNPISGHATLYWYQQILGQGPKLLIQFQNNGVVDDSQLPKDRFSAERLKGVDSTLKIQPAKLEDSAVYLCASSLDRDRAGGYTFGSGTRLTVV.